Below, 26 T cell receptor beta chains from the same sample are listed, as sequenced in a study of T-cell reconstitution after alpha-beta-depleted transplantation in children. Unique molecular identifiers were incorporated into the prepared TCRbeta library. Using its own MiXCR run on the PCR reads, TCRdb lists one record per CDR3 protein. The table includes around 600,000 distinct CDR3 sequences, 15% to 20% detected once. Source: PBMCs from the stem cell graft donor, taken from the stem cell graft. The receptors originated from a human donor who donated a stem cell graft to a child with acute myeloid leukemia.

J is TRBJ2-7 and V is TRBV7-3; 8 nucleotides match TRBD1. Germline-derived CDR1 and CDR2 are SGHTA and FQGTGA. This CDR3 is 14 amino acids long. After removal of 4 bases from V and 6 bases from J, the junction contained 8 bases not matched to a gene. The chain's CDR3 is CASSSGQGWCEQYF. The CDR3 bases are TGTGCCAGCAGCTCAGGACAGGGATGGTGCGAGCAGTACTTC.

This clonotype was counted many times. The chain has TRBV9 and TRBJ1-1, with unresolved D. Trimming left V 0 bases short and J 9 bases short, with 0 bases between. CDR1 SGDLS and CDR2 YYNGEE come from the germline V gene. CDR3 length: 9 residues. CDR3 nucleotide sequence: TGTGCCAGCAGCGTAGAAGCTTTCTTT. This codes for CASSVEAFF.

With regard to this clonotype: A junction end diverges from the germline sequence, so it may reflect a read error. The CDR3 is CATSLLRRSQETHYF. CDR3 nucleotides: TGTGCCACCAGCTTACTCCGCAGGTCCCAAGAGACCCACTACTTC. The V call is TRBV7-2, the J call TRBJ2-5; no reliable D call. The CDR3 sequence is 15 residues long. Germline values: CDR1 SGHTA, CDR2 FQGNSA.

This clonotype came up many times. The CDR3 loop reads CASSYLPLGEGAEAFF. The DNA for the CDR3 is TGTGCCAGCAGTTATCTCCCACTGGGAGAGGGGGCTGAAGCTTTCTTT. V is TRBV6-2 or TRBV6-3 and J is TRBJ1-1; a weak D match, TRBD1 (6 bases). From germline, CDR1 is MNHEY and CDR2 SVGEGT. This CDR3 has 16 amino acids. The V gene lost 3 bases and the J gene lost 6 bases, with 20 bases spanning the gap.

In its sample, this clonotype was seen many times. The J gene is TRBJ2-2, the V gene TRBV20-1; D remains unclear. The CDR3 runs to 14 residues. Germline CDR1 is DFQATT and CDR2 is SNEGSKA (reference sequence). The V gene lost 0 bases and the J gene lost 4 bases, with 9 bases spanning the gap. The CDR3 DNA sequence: TGCAGTGCTAGAGATCGTGGGGTCACCGGGGAGCTGTTTTTT. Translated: CSARDRGVTGELFF.

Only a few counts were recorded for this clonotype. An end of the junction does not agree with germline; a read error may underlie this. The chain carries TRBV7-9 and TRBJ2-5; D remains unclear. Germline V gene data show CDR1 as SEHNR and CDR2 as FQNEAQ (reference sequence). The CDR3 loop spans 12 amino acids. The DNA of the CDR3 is TGTGCCAGCAGCTTAAACGAGGCAAAGCAGCACTTC. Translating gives CASSLNEAKQHF.

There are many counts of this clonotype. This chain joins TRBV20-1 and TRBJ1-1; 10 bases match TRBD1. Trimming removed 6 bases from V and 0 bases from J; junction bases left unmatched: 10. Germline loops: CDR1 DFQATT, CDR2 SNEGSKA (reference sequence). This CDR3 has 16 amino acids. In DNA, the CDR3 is TGCAGTGCCCCCTCGGGACAGGGGCGGGTGAACACTGAAGCTTTCTTT. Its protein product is CSAPSGQGRVNTEAFF.

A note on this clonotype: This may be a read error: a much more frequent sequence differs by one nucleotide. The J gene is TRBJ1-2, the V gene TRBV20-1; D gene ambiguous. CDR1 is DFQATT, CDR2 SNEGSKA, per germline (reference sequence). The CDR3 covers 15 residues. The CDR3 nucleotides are TGCTGTGCTACCCGAGGGTCCTCGTCCTTGTATGGCTACACCTTC. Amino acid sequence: CCATRGSSSLYGYTF.

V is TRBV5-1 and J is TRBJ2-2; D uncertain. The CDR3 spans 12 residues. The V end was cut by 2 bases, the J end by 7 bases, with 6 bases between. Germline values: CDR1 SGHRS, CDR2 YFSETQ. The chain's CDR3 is CASSLKIGELFF. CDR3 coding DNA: TGCGCCAGCAGCTTAAAAATCGGGGAGCTGTTTTTT.

The CDR3 loop is CSATLPTEAFF. The CDR3 nucleotides read TGCAGTGCCACTCTCCCCACTGAAGCTTTCTTT. The chain is built from TRBV20-1 and TRBJ1-1, with D unresolved. This CDR3 has 11 residues. V lost 6 bases to trimming and J lost 4 bases, with 9 bases between them. Germline V lookup: CDR1 DFQATT, CDR2 SNEGSKA (reference sequence).

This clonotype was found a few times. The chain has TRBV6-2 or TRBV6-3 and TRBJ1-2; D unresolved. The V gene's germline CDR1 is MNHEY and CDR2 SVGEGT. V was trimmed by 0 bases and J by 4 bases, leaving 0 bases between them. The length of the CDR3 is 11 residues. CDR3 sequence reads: CASSYSYGYTF. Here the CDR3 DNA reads TGTGCCAGCAGTTACTCCTATGGCTACACCTTC.

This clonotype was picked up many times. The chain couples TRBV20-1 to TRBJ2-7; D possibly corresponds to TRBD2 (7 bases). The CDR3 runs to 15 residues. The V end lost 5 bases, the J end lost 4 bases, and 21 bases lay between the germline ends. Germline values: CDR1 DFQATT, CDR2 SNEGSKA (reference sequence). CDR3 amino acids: CSAQLTGTTPYEQYV. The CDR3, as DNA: TGCAGTGCTCAACTAACAGGGACTACACCTTACGAGCAGTACGTC.

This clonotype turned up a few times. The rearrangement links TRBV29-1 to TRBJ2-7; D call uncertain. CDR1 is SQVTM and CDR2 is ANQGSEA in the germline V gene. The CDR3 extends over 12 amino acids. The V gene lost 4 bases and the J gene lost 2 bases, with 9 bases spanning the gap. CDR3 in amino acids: CSVADAAYEQYF. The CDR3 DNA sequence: TGCAGCGTTGCGGACGCAGCCTACGAGCAGTACTTC.

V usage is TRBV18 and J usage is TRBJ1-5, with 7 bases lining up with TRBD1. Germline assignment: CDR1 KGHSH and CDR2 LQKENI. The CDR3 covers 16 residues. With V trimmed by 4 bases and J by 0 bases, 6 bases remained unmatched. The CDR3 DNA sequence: TGTGCCAGCTCACAAGAGACAGGGTATAGCAATCAGCCCCAGCATTTT. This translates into CASSQETGYSNQPQHF.

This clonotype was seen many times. CDR3 nucleotides: TGTGCCAGCAGTTCATACCGGGACAGGCGGGTCAGAGGCTACACCTTC. It yields the protein CASSSYRDRRVRGYTF. The chain recombines TRBV6-5 with TRBJ1-2, with 8 bases fitting TRBD1. Per germline, CDR1 MNHEY and CDR2 SVGAGI. The V and J ends lost 4 bases and 8 bases, in that order; junction bases with no gene match: 15. The CDR3 sequence is 16 residues long.

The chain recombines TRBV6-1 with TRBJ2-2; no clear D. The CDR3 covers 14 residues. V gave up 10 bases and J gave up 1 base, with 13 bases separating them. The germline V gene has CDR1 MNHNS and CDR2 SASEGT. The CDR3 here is CATVGQQNTGELFF. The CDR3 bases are TGTGCCACCGTTGGGCAGCAGAACACCGGGGAGCTGTTTTTT.

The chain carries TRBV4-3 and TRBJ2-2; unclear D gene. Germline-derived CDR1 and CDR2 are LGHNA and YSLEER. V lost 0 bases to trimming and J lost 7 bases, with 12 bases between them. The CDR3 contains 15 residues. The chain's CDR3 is CASSQDLRVGGELFF. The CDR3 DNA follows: TGCGCCAGCAGCCAAGATCTTCGAGTTGGCGGGGAGCTGTTTTTT.

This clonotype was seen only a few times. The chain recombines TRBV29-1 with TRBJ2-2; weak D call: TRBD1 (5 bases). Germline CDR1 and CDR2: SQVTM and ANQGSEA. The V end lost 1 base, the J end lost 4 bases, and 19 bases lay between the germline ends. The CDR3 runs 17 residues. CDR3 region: CSVEVVRAQPGTGELFF. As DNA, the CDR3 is TGCAGCGTTGAAGTTGTCAGGGCCCAACCGGGCACCGGGGAGCTGTTTTTT.

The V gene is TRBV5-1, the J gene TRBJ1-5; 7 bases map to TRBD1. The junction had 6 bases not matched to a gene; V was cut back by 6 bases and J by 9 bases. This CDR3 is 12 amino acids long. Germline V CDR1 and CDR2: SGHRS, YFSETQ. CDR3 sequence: CASKAQGGPQHF. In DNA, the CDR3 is TGCGCCAGCAAGGCCCAGGGGGGGCCCCAGCATTTT.

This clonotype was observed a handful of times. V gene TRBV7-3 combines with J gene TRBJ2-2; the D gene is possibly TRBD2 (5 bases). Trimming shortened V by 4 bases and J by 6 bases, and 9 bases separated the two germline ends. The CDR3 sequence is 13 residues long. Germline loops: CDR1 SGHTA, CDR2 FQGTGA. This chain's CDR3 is CASSSRVAGELFF. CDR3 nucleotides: TGTGCCAGCAGCTCGAGGGTGGCCGGGGAGCTGTTTTTT.

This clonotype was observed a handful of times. As DNA, the CDR3 is TGTGCCAGCACCAAAGGCCGGAGGATCACAGGAGCCTACAATGAGCAGTTCTTC. This sequence encodes CASTKGRRITGAYNEQFF. The genes are TRBV6-1 and TRBJ2-1, with D perhaps matching TRBD1 or TRBD2 (5 bases each). Germline CDR1 is MNHNS and CDR2 is SASEGT. The CDR3 covers 18 residues. V was shortened by 7 bases and J by 2 bases, with 24 bases between the two germline ends.

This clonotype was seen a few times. CDR3 nucleotides: TGTGCCAGCAGTTTAGTGGCCCAGGGGACCGGGGAGCTGTTTTTT. It yields the protein CASSLVAQGTGELFF. The chain is built from TRBV27 and TRBJ2-2, with a tentative D call TRBD1 (6 bases). Germline V gene data show CDR1 as MNHEY and CDR2 as SMNVEV (reference sequence). V was clipped by 2 bases and J by 5 bases, with 12 bases between them. This CDR3 comprises 15 residues.

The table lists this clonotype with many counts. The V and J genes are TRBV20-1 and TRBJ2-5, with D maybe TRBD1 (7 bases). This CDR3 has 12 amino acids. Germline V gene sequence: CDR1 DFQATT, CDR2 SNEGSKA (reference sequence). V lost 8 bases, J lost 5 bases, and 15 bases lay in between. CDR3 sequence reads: CSKQGTGETQYF. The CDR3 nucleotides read TGCAGTAAACAGGGGACTGGGGAGACCCAGTACTTC.

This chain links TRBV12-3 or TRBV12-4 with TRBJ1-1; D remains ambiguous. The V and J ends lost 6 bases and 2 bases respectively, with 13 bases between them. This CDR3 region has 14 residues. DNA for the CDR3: TGTGCCAGCAGGGCCGGGGTTGGAAACACTGAAGCTTTCTTT. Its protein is CASRAGVGNTEAFF.

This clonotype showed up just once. CDR3 sequence: CASSLTLLRSGPPNTGELFF. In nucleotides, the CDR3 is TGTGCCAGCAGCTTAACGTTGTTGAGGTCAGGGCCCCCGAACACCGGGGAGCTGTTTTTT. This sequence joins TRBV7-3 and TRBJ2-2, with a tentative D call TRBD1 (5 bases). The CDR3 spans 20 residues. V shed 0 bases and J shed 0 bases, with 20 bases lying between them. CDR1 is SGHTA and CDR2 is FQGTGA in the germline V gene.

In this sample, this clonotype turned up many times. CDR3 sequence: CASSYSPGDNYGYTF. The CDR3 DNA sequence: TGTGCCAGCAGTTACTCGCCGGGCGATAACTATGGCTACACCTTC. V gene TRBV6-2 or TRBV6-3 combines with J gene TRBJ1-2; no clear D. CDR1 and CDR2 (germline): MNHEY, SVGEGT. The CDR3 totals 15 residues. Trimming pared 0 bases from V and 1 base from J, leaving 9 bases between.